The rows below give T cell receptor beta chains drawn from one sample of a study of shared clonotypes between healthy human individuals. Sequenced by immunoSEQ multiplex PCR; TCRdb stores in-frame clones only, minus some. The sample holds fewer than 600,000 clones, 79% seen once. Source material: PBMCs. These receptors came from a woman in her forties in good health. Some clones in this sample may be carry-over from other donors' samples. The CDR3 runs from the conserved cysteine through the conserved F or W.

TRBV10-3 | CAISEQGGTEAFF
TRBV4-1 | CASGERGGARWNEQFF
TRBV28 | CASPHSQVAYEQYF
TRBV6-1 | CASPDRGSGNTIYF
TRBV7-2 | CASSLGTGGSYEQYF
TRBV28 | CASSGRLAGYAGELFF
TRBV7-6 | CASSLVAPVGGLGNTIYF
TRBV19 | CASSSMDRIRNQPQHF
TRBV28 | CASSPSTGGGEKLFF
TRBV5-4 | CASSLVGDNYEQYF
TRBV5-8 | CASSGYGYTF
TRBV30 | CAWSPRTGEGYTF
TRBV18 | CASSPSPGDNEQFF
TRBV5-4 | CASSFDPTGGSEQYF
TRBV5-4 | CASSLGLAGAYEQYF
TRBV10-2 | CASSEVSGGKSGANVLTF
TRBV2 | CASSDASGTYEQYF
TRBV7-2 | CASSVQGGIHEKLFF
TRBV10-3 | CAISNREPSSGNTIYF
TRBV25-1 | CASSEPAGHTEAFF
TRBV27 | CASSLIGGHESGANVLTF
TRBV11-2 | CASSLTGGGTKNIQYF
TRBV28 | CASSRTVTDTQYF
TRBV18 | CASSPSQTASSTDTQYF
TRBV10-2 | CASTLGGGTHLNTEAFF
TRBV14 | CASSQGGRAQETQYF
TRBV19 | CASSGFYGLGTEAFF
TRBV29-1 | CSSRLAGGPGETQYF
TRBV7-9 | CASSPTAGYNEQFF
TRBV5-1 | CASSPTGTGERLGNF
TRBV4-1 | CASSQDRAGLYTGELFF